Each of the 4 T cell receptor beta chains below was sequenced from the same sample in a study of T cell clonality in common variable immunodeficiency. General study findings and limits: Common variable immunodeficiency TCR beta sequences reportedly had fewer deletions and N-nucleotide insertions.

Clones were sequenced by immunoSEQ multiplex PCR, and TCRdb holds only the in-frame ones, with some missing. Listed here are roughly 34,000 clones without any singletons, the top ten holding around 6.9%. These receptors are not linked to any known antigen. Sequenced material: peripheral blood mononuclear cells. The receptor source for this set is a human donor with common variable immunodeficiency.

Of note for this clone: The CDR3 goes on 3 residues after the read ends, and that part is filled in from the germline J gene. This chain joins TRBV14 and TRBJ2-7, with 7 bases identical to TRBD1. The trim removed 8 bases at V and 0 bases at J, leaving 10 bases unmatched. CDR3 length: 15 residues. Germline V CDR1 and CDR2: SGHDN, FVKESK. The sequenced part of the CDR3 DNA is TGTGCCAGCTCTCACCGGGACAGCCCCTCCTACGAG. Protein sequence: CASSHRDSPSYE. In full, the CDR3 reads CASSHRDSPSYEQYF.

With respect to this clone: The read terminates 3 residues ahead of where the CDR3 ends, so the germline J gene completes it. V usage is TRBV7-7 and J usage is TRBJ2-7; D is possibly TRBD2 (5 bases). The ends were cut back, 1 base at V and 2 bases at J, with 12 bases in the middle. Germline values: CDR1 SSHAT, CDR2 FNYEAQ (reference sequence). CDR3 length: 15 residues. CDR3 protein: CASSLVLGQAYEQYF. The part of the CDR3 DNA that was read is TGTGCCAGCAGCTTAGTACTAGGGCAGGCCTACGAG.

This clone was detected ten times or more. The CDR3 end falls 3 residues outside the read, so it is completed with the germline J gene. The rearrangement links TRBV7-3 to TRBJ2-7, with TRBD1 identical over 10 bases. The trim removed 0 bases at V and 5 bases at J, leaving 7 bases unmatched. Germline V gene lookup returns CDR1 SGHTA and CDR2 FQGTGA. This CDR3 comprises 16 residues. The sequenced CDR3 bases are TGTGCCAGCAGCTTAACGGGGACAGGGGCTAAGAACGAG. It yields the protein CASSLTGTGAKNE. The full CDR3 protein reads CASSLTGTGAKNEQYF.

This clone is medium-sized by share. The sequence runs out 3 residues before the end of the CDR3; the remainder is reconstructed from the germline J gene. The V call is TRBV20-1, the J call TRBJ2-4; D might be TRBD1 (6 bases). Germline V lookup: CDR1 DFQATT, CDR2 SNEGSKA (reference sequence). Trimming removed 4 bases at V and 1 base at J, with 14 bases between. The CDR3 consists of 15 residues. The sequenced CDR3 bases are TGCAGTGCTACCCAAACAGGGTTGGCCAAAAACATT. Translation: CSATQTGLAKNI. The CDR3 in full is CSATQTGLAKNIQYF.